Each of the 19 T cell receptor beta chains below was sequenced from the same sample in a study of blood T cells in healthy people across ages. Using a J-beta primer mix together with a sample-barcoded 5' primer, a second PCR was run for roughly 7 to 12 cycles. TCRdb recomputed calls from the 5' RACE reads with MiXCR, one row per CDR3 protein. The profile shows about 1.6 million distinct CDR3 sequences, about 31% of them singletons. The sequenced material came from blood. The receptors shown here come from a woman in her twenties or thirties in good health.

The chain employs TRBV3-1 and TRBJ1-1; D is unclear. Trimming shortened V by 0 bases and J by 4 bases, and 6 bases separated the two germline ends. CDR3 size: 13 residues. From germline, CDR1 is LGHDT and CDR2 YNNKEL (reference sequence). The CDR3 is CASSQDGVTEAFF. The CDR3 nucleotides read TGTGCCAGCAGCCAAGATGGGGTCACTGAAGCTTTCTTT.

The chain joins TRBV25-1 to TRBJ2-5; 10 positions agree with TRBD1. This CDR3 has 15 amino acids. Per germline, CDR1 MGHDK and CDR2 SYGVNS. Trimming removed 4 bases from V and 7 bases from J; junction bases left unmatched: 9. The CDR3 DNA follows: TGTGCCAGCAGTGGGACAGGGGGGCAATCGGCGACCCAGTACTTC. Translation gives CASSGTGGQSATQYF.

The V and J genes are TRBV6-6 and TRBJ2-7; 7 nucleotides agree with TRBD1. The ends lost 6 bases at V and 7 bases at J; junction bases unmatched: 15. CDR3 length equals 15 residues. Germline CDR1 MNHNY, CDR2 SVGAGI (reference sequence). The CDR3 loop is CASSLRQGTDREQYF. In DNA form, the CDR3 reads TGTGCCAGCAGCCTTCGACAGGGTACTGACCGGGAGCAGTACTTC.

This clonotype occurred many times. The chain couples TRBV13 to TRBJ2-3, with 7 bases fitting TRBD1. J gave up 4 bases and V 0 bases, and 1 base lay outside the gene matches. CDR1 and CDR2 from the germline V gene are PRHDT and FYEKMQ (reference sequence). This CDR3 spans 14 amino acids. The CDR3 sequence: CASSLGQGSDTQYF. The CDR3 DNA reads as TGTGCCAGCAGCTTAGGACAGGGGTCAGATACGCAGTATTTT.

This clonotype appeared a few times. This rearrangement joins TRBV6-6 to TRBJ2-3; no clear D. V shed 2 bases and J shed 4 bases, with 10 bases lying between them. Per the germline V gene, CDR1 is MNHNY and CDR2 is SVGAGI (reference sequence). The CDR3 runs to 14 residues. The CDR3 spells CASSYALLADTQYF. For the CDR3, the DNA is TGTGCCAGCAGTTACGCCCTCCTGGCAGATACGCAGTATTTT.

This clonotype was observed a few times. The CDR3 coding sequence is TGTGCCAGCAGTTCCGGCAGGTGGCTCCACGAGCAGTACTTC. Protein product: CASSSGRWLHEQYF. This sequence joins TRBV27 and TRBJ2-7; the D is unclear. CDR3 length equals 14 residues. Deletions cut 4 bases from V and 5 bases from J, with 15 bases between. CDR1 MNHEY and CDR2 SMNVEV come from the germline V gene (reference sequence).

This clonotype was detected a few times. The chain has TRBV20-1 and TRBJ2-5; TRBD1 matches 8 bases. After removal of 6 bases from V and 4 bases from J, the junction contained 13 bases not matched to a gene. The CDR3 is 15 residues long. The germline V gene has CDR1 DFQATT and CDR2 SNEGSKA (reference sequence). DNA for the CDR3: TGCAGTGCCAAGGGACAGGTCATAGTAGGAGAGACCCAGTACTTC. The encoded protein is CSAKGQVIVGETQYF.

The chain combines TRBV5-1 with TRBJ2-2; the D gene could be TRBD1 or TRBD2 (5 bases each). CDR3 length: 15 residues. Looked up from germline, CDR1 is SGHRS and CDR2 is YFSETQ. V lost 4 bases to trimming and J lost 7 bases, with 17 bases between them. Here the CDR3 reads CASSPGPSKDGELFF. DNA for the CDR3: TGCGCCAGCAGCCCGGGACCTAGCAAAGACGGGGAGCTGTTTTTT.

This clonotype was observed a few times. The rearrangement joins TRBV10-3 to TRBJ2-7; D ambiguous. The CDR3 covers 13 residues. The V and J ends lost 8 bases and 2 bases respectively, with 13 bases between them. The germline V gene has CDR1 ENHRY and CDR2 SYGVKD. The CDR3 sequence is CAIAEQKTYEQYF. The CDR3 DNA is TGTGCCATCGCCGAACAGAAAACCTACGAGCAGTACTTC.

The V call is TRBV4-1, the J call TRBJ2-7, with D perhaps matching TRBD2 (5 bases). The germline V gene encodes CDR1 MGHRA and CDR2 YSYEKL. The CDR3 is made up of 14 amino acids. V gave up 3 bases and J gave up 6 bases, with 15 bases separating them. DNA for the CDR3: TGCGCCAGCAGCCAGGCGGGCAGCCGGCGCGAGCAGTACTTC. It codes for CASSQAGSRREQYF.

CDR3 nucleotides: TGTGCCTGGAGTGTCGGAGCCAAAAACATTCAGTACTTC. Translation gives CAWSVGAKNIQYF. V usage is TRBV30 and J usage is TRBJ2-4; D gene unclear. V was clipped by 0 bases and J by 0 bases, with 3 bases between them. CDR3 length: 13 amino acids. Germline V gene lookup returns CDR1 GTSNPN and CDR2 SVGIG (reference sequence). Full variable domain (missing parts from reference TRBV30 and TRBJ2-4): SQTIHQWPATLVQPVGSPLSLECTVEGTSNPNLYWYRQAAGRGLQLLFYSVGIGQISSEVPQNLSASRPQDRQFILSSKKLLLSDSGFYLCAWSVGAKNIQYFGAGTRLSVL.

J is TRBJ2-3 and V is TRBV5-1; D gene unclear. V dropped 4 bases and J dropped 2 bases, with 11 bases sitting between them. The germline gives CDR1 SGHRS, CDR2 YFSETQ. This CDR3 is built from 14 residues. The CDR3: CASSAQPTTDTQYF. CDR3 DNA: TGCGCCAGCAGCGCCCAGCCGACCACAGATACGCAGTATTTT.

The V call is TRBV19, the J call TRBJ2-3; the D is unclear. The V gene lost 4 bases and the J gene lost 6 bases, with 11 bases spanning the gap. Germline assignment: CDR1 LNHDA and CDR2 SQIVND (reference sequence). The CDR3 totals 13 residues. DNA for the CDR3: TGTGCCAGTAGTACTGGCATTTCGGATACGCAGTATTTT. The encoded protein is CASSTGISDTQYF.

CDR3: CASSLTGTTGSPLHF. DNA of the CDR3: TGCGCCAGCAGCTTAACCGGGACCACTGGTTCACCCCTCCACTTT. The J gene is TRBJ1-6, the V gene TRBV5-1; D might be TRBD1 (5 bases). CDR1 is SGHRS, CDR2 YFSETQ, per germline. The CDR3 is made up of 15 amino acids. Trimming shortened V by 2 bases and J by 9 bases, and 15 bases separated the two germline ends.

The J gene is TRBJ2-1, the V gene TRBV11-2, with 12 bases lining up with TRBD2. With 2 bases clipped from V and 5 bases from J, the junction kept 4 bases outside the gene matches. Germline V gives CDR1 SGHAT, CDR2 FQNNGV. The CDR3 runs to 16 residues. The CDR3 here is CASSLFPSGGDNEQFF. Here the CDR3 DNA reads TGTGCCAGCAGCTTATTCCCTAGCGGGGGGGACAATGAGCAGTTCTTC.

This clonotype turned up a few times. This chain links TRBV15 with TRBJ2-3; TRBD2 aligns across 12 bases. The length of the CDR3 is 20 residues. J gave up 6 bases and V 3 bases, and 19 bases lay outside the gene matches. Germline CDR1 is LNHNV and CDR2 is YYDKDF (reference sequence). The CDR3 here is CATSRGNSWTSGKISDTQYF. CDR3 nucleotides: TGTGCCACCAGCAGGGGAAATTCCTGGACTAGCGGGAAAATTTCGGATACGCAGTATTTT.

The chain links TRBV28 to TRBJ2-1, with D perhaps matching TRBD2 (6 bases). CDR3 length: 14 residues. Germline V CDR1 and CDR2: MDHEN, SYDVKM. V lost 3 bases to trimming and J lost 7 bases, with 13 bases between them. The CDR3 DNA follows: TGTGCCAGCAGTTTTCCCGGGACTCCAAATGAGCAGTTCTTC. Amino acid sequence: CASSFPGTPNEQFF.

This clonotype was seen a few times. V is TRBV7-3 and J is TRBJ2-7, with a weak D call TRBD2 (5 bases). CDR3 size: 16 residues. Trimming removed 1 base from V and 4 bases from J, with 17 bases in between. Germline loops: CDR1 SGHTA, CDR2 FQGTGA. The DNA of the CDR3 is TGTGCCAGCAGCTTAATGCGGACTTCTGTAGTGTACGAGCAGTACTTC. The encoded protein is CASSLMRTSVVYEQYF.

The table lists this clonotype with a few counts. Here the CDR3 DNA reads TGTGCCAGCAGTGAAGCTGCCGGGTTTTCCTACAATGAGCAGTTCTTC. It codes for CASSEAAGFSYNEQFF. The chain recombines TRBV6-1 with TRBJ2-1; D is unresolved. Germline CDR1 is MNHNS and CDR2 is SASEGT. V gave up 0 bases and J gave up 1 base, with 10 bases separating them. The length of the CDR3 is 16 residues.